The 25 T cell receptor beta chains below all came from one sample that was sequenced in a study of blood T cells in healthy people across ages. A J-beta primer mix and a sample-barcoded 5' primer were used in a second PCR of about 7 to 12 cycles. TCRdb reanalysed the 5' RACE reads using MiXCR and keeps one entry per CDR3 protein. The sample includes more than 1,400,000 distinct CDR3 sequences, approximately 38% of them seen just once. Sequenced: blood. The receptors were gathered from a woman aged 18-29 years in good health.

V and J are TRBV10-3 and TRBJ2-7, with D perhaps being TRBD1 or TRBD2 (6 bases each). V shed 6 bases and J shed 2 bases, with 14 bases lying between them. The germline V gene has CDR1 ENHRY and CDR2 SYGVKD. This CDR3 region has 14 residues. CDR3 nucleotides: TGTGCCATCAGCCGACCAGGGGAGGCCTACGAGCAGTACTTC. This encodes CAISRPGEAYEQYF.

The chain couples TRBV20-1 to TRBJ2-1; no clear D gene. CDR3 length: 13 amino acids. CDR1 and CDR2 from the germline V gene are DFQATT and SNEGSKA (reference sequence). V lost 2 bases, J lost 7 bases, and 12 bases lay in between. DNA of the CDR3: TGCAGTGCTAGACCCCCTAGTTGGAATGAGCAGTTCTTC. Its protein is CSARPPSWNEQFF.

The chain uses TRBV4-1 and TRBJ2-5; a possible D gene is TRBD2 (6 bases). The germline V gene has CDR1 MGHRA and CDR2 YSYEKL. This CDR3 spans 13 amino acids. V was clipped by 5 bases and J by 5 bases, with 12 bases between them. DNA for the CDR3: TGCGCCAGCAGCACGGGAGAGGGGGAGACCCAGTACTTC. It is translated as CASSTGEGETQYF.

The chain recombines TRBV4-1 with TRBJ2-3, with D possibly matching TRBD2 (6 bases). The CDR3 is 16 residues long. The germline V gene has CDR1 MGHRA and CDR2 YSYEKL. Trimming removed 0 bases from V and 5 bases from J, with 15 bases in between. The CDR3 reads CASSQDRPTRVDTQYF. The CDR3 DNA is TGCGCCAGCAGCCAAGATCGTCCGACTAGGGTAGATACGCAGTATTTT.

This clonotype turned up a few times. The J gene is TRBJ2-7, the V gene TRBV29-1; D is undetermined. This CDR3 is built from 13 residues. Deletions cut 2 bases from V and 2 bases from J, with 10 bases between. CDR1 and CDR2 (germline): SQVTM, ANQGSEA. The CDR3 sequence is CSVESPEPYEQYF. The CDR3 coding sequence is TGCAGCGTTGAAAGCCCCGAGCCCTACGAGCAGTACTTC.

The gene calls are TRBV28 and TRBJ1-2, with 8 bases matching TRBD1. The CDR3 loop spans 13 amino acids. Trimming took 5 bases from V and 9 from J; bases not matched to a gene: 8. CDR1 MDHEN and CDR2 SYDVKM come from the germline V gene. The CDR3 protein is CASSPGTGKSYTF. The CDR3 coding sequence is TGTGCCAGCAGTCCCGGGACAGGAAAAAGCTACACCTTC.

V is TRBV6-1 and J is TRBJ2-6; TRBD1 aligns across 9 bases. CDR1 MNHNS and CDR2 SASEGT come from the germline V gene. The CDR3 contains 16 residues. V was pared by 1 base and J by 4 bases, with 2 bases of the junction left unmatched. CDR3 amino acids: CASSEDRGHGANVLTF. The DNA for the CDR3 is TGTGCCAGCAGTGAAGACAGGGGGCACGGGGCCAACGTCCTGACTTTC.

The J gene is TRBJ1-2, the V gene TRBV21-1; the D call TRBD1 from the table was never checked on the DNA. TRBV21-1 constitutes a pseudogene. The CDR3 length is 15 residues. The CDR3 coding sequence is TGTGCCAGCAGTAAGGGACAGTTTGACGTCTATGGCTACACCTTC. Its protein product is CASSKGQFDVYGYTF.

There are a few counts of this clonotype. The V and J genes are TRBV20-1 and TRBJ2-3; tentative D call: TRBD1 (5 bases). The germline V gene encodes CDR1 DFQATT and CDR2 SNEGSKA (reference sequence). The V gene lost 6 bases and the J gene lost 6 bases, with 16 bases spanning the gap. The CDR3 spans 13 residues. CDR3 sequence: CSAKTQVPDTQYF. In DNA, the CDR3 is TGCAGTGCGAAAACACAGGTTCCCGATACGCAGTATTTT.

The rearrangement uses TRBV28 and TRBJ2-1, with 10 positions matching TRBD2. CDR3 length equals 15 residues. The V and J ends lost 6 bases and 4 bases, in that order; junction bases with no gene match: 6. CDR1 and CDR2 from the germline V gene are MDHEN and SYDVKM. The CDR3 reads CASRDLAGDYNEQFF. The DNA for the CDR3 is TGTGCCAGCAGAGACCTAGCGGGGGATTACAATGAGCAGTTCTTC.

This clonotype was counted between two and nine times. The V gene is TRBV28, the J gene TRBJ2-3; D unclear. V lost 7 bases and J 2 bases, leaving 10 bases between the germline ends. The CDR3 runs 13 residues. Germline V CDR1 and CDR2: MDHEN, SYDVKM. The DNA of the CDR3 is TGTGCCAGCACCCTACCCCCCACAGATACGCAGTATTTT. As protein: CASTLPPTDTQYF.

V gene TRBV12-3 or TRBV12-4 combines with J gene TRBJ2-7; TRBD1 matches 7 bases. The J call may be faulty, since TRBJ2-5 better matches the DNA end. This CDR3 spans 15 amino acids. The CDR3 is CASSRTGDMEETQYF. The DNA of the CDR3 is TGTGCCAGCAGCCGTACAGGGGACATGGAGGAGACCCAGTACTTC.

The gene calls are TRBV11-2 and TRBJ1-2, with 9 bases that match TRBD1. Looked up from germline, CDR1 is SGHAT and CDR2 is FQNNGV. This CDR3 is built from 14 residues. Trimming removed 5 bases from V and 8 bases from J; junction bases left unmatched: 9. The CDR3 DNA follows: TGTGCCAGCAGCCCCCTACAGGGGGCGCGGGGCTACACCTTC. This translates into CASSPLQGARGYTF.

This clonotype was seen a few times. The rearrangement links TRBV20-1 to TRBJ1-6, with D hard to call. CDR1 DFQATT and CDR2 SNEGSKA come from the germline V gene (reference sequence). Trimming removed 5 bases from V and 10 bases from J, with 9 bases in between. The CDR3 is made up of 11 amino acids. The CDR3 DNA sequence: TGCAGTGCTGGGGTGGGGTCACCCCTCCACTTT. Protein product: CSAGVGSPLHF.

A few counts support this clonotype. This chain links TRBV6-2 or TRBV6-3 with TRBJ2-1, with 12 bases identical to TRBD2. Germline-derived CDR1 and CDR2 are MNHEY and SVGEGT. The CDR3 consists of 17 residues. V trimming: 6 bases; J trimming: 4 bases; junction bases outside the gene matches: 10. CDR3 sequence (DNA): TGTGCCAGCAGACCCTCGACTAGCGGGAGAGCTTACAATGAGCAGTTCTTC. Translated: CASRPSTSGRAYNEQFF.

The chain recombines TRBV12-3 or TRBV12-4 with TRBJ1-5, with D possibly being TRBD1 (5 bases). The CDR3 sequence is 16 residues long. V was cut by 2 bases and J by 7 bases, with 18 bases left in between. CDR3 in amino acids: CASSLRGSPGYQPQHF. CDR3 nucleotide sequence: TGTGCCAGCAGTTTAAGGGGTTCTCCGGGCTACCAGCCCCAGCATTTT.

In its sample, this clonotype was seen once. Relative to the germline gene, one junction end is altered; a read error may explain this. The J gene is TRBJ1-2, the V gene TRBV29-1, with a weak D call TRBD1 (5 bases). The CDR3 extends over 11 amino acids. Per germline, CDR1 SQVTM and CDR2 ANQGSEA. CDR3 amino acids: CSVARDYGCTF. The CDR3 DNA reads TGCAGCGTTGCCAGGGACTATGGCTGCACCTTC.

This sequence joins TRBV6-2 or TRBV6-3 and TRBJ2-7, with D hard to call. The CDR3 is made up of 12 amino acids. Trimming left V 0 bases short and J 5 bases short, with 5 bases between. Germline assignment: CDR1 MNHEY and CDR2 SVGEGT. The CDR3 spells CASSYSRNEQYF. In DNA, the CDR3 is TGTGCCAGCAGTTACTCCCGGAACGAGCAGTACTTC.

The rearrangement links TRBV7-3 to TRBJ2-1; 10 bases map to TRBD2. The ends lost 5 bases at V and 7 bases at J; junction bases unmatched: 11. The CDR3 loop spans 16 amino acids. Germline V gives CDR1 SGHTA, CDR2 FQGTGA. The CDR3 is CASSRASGGLTNEQFF. CDR3 DNA sequence: TGTGCCAGCAGCAGGGCTAGCGGGGGCCTTACGAATGAGCAGTTCTTC.

The rearrangement joins TRBV27 to TRBJ2-3; possible D gene TRBD2, 6 bases. The CDR3 length is 14 residues. The germline V and J ends were trimmed by 7 bases and 3 bases, with 14 bases remaining between them. Germline CDR1 reads MNHEY; CDR2 reads SMNVEV (reference sequence). The CDR3 here is CASTWFGRTDTQYF. DNA of the CDR3: TGTGCCAGCACTTGGTTCGGGAGAACAGATACGCAGTATTTT.

This chain connects TRBV12-3 or TRBV12-4 to TRBJ2-7; D possibly corresponds to TRBD2 (5 bases). The CDR3 length is 14 residues. Deletions cut 4 bases from V and 0 bases from J, with 10 bases between. The CDR3 spells CASSSQEASYEQYF. The CDR3 DNA sequence: TGTGCCAGCAGTTCTCAGGAGGCCTCCTACGAGCAGTACTTC.

V is TRBV4-1 and J is TRBJ2-1; D perhaps matches TRBD2 (6 bases). This CDR3 contains 14 residues. Trimming took 3 bases from V and 5 from J, leaving 11 bases between them. CDR1 is MGHRA and CDR2 is YSYEKL in the germline V gene. CDR3 in DNA: TGCGCCAGCAGCCAGGGCGGGAACAACAATGAGCAGTTCTTC. As protein: CASSQGGNNNEQFF.

This clonotype was counted once. The rearrangement uses TRBV10-3 and TRBJ2-2, with a tentative D call TRBD2 (6 bases). V was pared by 6 bases and J by 3 bases, with 17 bases between. The CDR3 is made up of 16 amino acids. From germline, CDR1 is ENHRY and CDR2 SYGVKD. CDR3 coding DNA: TGTGCCATCAGCGCCGGGACTGGCGTCGACACCGGGGAGCTGTTTTTT. This translates into CAISAGTGVDTGELFF.

This chain connects TRBV6-4 to TRBJ2-2; TRBD2 agrees at 8 bases. CDR1 and CDR2 from the germline V gene are MRHNA and SNTAGT. V lost 3 bases, J lost 5 bases, and 5 bases stayed unmatched. This CDR3 is 15 amino acids long. The CDR3 spells CASSETGLVTGELFF. The CDR3 region has the DNA TGTGCCAGCAGTGAAACGGGACTAGTGACCGGGGAGCTGTTTTTT.

The rearrangement links TRBV7-9 to TRBJ2-7; TRBD2 aligns across 13 bases. CDR1 and CDR2 from the germline V gene are SEHNR and FQNEAQ (reference sequence). The CDR3 consists of 16 residues. After removal of 5 bases from V and 2 bases from J, the junction contained 6 bases not matched to a gene. The CDR3 DNA sequence: TGTGCCAGCAGCCTAAGGACTAGCGGGAGTACCTACGAGCAGTACTTC. It codes for CASSLRTSGSTYEQYF.